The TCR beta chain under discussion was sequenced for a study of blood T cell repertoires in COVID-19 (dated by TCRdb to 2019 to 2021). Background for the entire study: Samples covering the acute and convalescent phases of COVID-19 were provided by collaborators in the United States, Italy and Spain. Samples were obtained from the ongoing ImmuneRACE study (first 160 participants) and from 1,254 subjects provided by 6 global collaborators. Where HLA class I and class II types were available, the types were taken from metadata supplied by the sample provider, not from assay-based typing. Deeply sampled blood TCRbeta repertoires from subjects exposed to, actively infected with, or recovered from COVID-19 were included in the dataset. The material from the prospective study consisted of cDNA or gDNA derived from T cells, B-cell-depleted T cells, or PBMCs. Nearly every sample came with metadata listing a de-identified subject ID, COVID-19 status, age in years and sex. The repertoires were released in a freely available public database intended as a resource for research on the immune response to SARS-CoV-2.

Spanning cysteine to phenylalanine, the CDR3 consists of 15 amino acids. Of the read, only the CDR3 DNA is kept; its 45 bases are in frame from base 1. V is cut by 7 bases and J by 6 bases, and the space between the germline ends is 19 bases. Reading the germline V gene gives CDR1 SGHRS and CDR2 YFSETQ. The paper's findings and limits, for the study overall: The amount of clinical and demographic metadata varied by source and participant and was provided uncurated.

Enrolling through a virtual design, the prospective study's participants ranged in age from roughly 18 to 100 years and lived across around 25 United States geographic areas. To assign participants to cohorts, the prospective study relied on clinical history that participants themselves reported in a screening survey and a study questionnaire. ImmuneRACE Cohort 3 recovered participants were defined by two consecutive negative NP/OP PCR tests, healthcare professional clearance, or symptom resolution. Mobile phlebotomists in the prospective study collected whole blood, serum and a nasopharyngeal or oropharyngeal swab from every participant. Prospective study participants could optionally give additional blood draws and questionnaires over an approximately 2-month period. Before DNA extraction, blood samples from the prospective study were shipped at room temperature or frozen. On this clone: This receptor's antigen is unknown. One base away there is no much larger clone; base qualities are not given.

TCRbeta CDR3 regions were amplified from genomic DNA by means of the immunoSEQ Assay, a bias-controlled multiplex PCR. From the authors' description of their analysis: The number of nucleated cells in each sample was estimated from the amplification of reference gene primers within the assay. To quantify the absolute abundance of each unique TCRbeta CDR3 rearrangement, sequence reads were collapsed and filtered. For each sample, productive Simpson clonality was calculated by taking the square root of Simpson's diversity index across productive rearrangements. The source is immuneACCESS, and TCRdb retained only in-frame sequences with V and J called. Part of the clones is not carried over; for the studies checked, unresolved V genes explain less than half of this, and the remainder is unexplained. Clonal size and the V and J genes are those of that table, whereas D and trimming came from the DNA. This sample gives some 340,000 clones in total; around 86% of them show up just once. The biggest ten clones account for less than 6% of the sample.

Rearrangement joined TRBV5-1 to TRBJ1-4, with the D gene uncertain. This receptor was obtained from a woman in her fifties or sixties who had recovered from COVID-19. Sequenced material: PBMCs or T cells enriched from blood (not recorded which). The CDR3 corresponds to CASGNTGSGYEKLFF. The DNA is TGCGCCAGCGGCAATACTGGGTCGGGATATGAAAAACTGTTTTTT.